This T cell receptor beta chain was profiled in a study of cytomegalovirus exposure and HLA in healthy donors. Study results and caveats: Cytomegalovirus status was reportedly diagnosed by the classifier with high sensitivity and specificity.

Germline lookup yields CDR1 LNHDA and CDR2 SQIVND (reference sequence). This CDR3 is built from 14 residues. Trimming pared 1 base from V and 4 bases from J, leaving 10 bases between. As to this clone: No antigen is known for it.

PCR employed 60 Vbeta and 13 Jbeta primers. In the original processing: Per a later analysis, the number of unique TCR beta chains was about 78 million, of which around 10 million were shared. Libraries were prepared by immunoSEQ multiplex PCR; TCRdb keeps only in-frame clonotypes and omits some of them. Clonal size and the V and J genes are those of that table, whereas D and trimming came from the DNA. The sample includes 150,000 to 200,000 clones, roughly 80% seen only once; the top ten take around 8.3%. The chain joins TRBV19 to TRBJ1-1, with D possibly matching TRBD1 (6 bases). This sequence originates from a woman aged 40 to 49 in good health and CMV-seropositive. Sequencing was performed on PBMCs. The CDR3, as DNA: TGTGCCAGTAGTATAGGGGGGCCAGGCACTGAAGCTTTCTTT. Encoded protein: CASSIGGPGTEAFF.